At least ten counts were recorded for the clone carrying this T cell receptor beta chain. Antigen specificity is unknown. The data stem from a study of T cell repertoires in cytomegalovirus infection. TCRdb called the reads again in MiXCR, with one record for every CDR3 protein. The sample includes about 890,000 distinct CDR3 sequences, approximately 32% of them seen just once. Trimming shortened V by 3 bases and J by 7 bases, and 13 bases separated the two germline ends. The CDR3 totals 14 residues. Germline loops: CDR1 SGHTA, CDR2 FQGNSA. Study-wide findings and caveats: Dominating the ex vivo response were TCR beta clonotypes that were CMV-specific and HLA-C-restricted.

The source material was cultured CD8+ T cells from PBMCs, sampled from culture after CMV antigen stimulation. This TCR was sampled from a human donor in good health (CMV status not recorded). Some clones in this sample may be carry-over from other donors' samples. This chain connects TRBV7-2 to TRBJ1-5; D might be TRBD1 (5 bases). CDR3 bases: TGTGCCAGCAGCTTTGAGGGGAGAGGGCAGCCCCAGCATTTT. Protein: CASSFEGRGQPQHF.